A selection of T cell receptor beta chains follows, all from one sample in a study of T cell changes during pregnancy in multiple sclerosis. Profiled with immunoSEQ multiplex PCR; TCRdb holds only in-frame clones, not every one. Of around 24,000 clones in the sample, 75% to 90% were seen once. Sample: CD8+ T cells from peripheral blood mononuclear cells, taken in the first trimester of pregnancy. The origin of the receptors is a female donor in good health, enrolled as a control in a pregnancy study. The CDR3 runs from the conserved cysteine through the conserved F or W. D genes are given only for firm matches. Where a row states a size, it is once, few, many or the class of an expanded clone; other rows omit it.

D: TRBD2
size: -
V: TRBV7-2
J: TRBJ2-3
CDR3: CASSLGVAGGSTDTQYF
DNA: TGTGCCAGCAGCTTAGGGGTAGCGGGGGGAAGCACAGATACGCAGTATTTT

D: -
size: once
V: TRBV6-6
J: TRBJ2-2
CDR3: CASSSTHTGELFF
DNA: TGTGCCAGCAGCTCTACCCACACCGGGGAGCTGTTTTTT

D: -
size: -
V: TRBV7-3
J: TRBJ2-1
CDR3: CASSSGAYNEQFF
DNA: TGTGCCAGCAGCAGTGGGGCTTACAATGAGCAGTTCTTC

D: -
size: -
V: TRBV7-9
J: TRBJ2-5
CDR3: CASSFLPQETQYF
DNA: TGTGCCAGCAGCTTCCTTCCCCAAGAGACCCAGTACTTC

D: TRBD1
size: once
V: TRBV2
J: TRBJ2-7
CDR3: CASSESRSGTARQYF
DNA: TGTGCCAGCAGTGAGTCTCGGTCGGGGACAGCGAGGCAGTACTTC

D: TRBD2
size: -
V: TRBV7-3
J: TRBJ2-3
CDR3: CASSPAGGTDTQYF
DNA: TGTGCCAGCAGCCCAGCGGGGGGGACAGATACGCAGTATTTT

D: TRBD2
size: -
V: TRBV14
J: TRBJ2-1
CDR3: CASSLAGGTYNEQFF
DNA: TGTGCCAGCAGCCTTGCGGGGGGGACCTACAATGAGCAGTTCTTC

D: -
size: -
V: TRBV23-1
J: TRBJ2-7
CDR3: CASSLWLSPYEQYF
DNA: TGCGCCAGCAGTCTGTGGCTGTCGCCCTACGAGCAGTACTTC

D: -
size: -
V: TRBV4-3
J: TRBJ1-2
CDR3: CASSQDRGGRGVYGYTF
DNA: TGCGCCAGCAGCCAAGATCGTGGAGGGAGAGGGGTCTATGGCTACACCTTC

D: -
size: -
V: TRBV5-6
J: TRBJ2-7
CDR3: CASSLSTDSYEQYF
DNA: TGTGCCAGCAGCTTGAGTACGGACAGCTACGAGCAGTACTTC

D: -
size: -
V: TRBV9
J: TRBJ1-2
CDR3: CASTGGRRERGYTF
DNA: TGTGCCAGCACTGGGGGGCGGCGGGAGCGAGGCTACACCTTC

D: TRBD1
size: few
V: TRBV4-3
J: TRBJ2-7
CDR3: CASSQEDRGLAYEQYF
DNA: TGCGCCAGCAGCCAGGAAGACAGGGGGCTAGCCTACGAGCAGTACTTC

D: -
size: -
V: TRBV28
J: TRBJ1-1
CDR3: CASSLAGTIEAFF
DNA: TGTGCCAGCAGTTTAGCGGGTACAATTGAAGCTTTCTTT

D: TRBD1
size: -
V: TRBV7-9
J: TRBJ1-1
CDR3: CASRRQGGAFF
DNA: TGTGCCAGCAGACGACAGGGTGGAGCTTTCTTT

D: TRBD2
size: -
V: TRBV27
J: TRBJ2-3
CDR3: CASSLPSGRATSTDTQYF
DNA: TGTGCCAGCAGTTTACCATCGGGGAGGGCAACTAGCACAGATACGCAGTATTTT

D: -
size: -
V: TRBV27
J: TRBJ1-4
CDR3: CAKLGEKLFF
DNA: TGTGCCAAACTAGGAGAAAAACTGTTTTTT

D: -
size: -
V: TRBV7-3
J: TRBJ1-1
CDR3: CASSAGQPNTEAFF
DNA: TGTGCCAGCAGCGCAGGACAGCCCAACACTGAAGCTTTCTTT

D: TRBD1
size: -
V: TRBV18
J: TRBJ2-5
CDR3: CASSLTGGEPQETQYF
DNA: TGTGCCAGCTCACTCACAGGGGGCGAACCGCAAGAGACCCAGTACTTC

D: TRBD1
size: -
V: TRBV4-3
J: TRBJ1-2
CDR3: CASSQGGLTGDGYTF
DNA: TGCGCCAGCAGCCAAGGTGGTTTAACAGGGGATGGCTACACCTTC

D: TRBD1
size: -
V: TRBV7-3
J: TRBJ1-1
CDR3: CASSLGPTGDTEAFF
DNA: TGTGCCAGCAGCTTAGGGCCTACAGGGGACACTGAAGCTTTCTTT

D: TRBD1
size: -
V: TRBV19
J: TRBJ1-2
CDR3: CASTHRGRDYGYTF
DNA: TGTGCCAGTACTCACAGGGGGCGCGACTATGGCTACACCTTC

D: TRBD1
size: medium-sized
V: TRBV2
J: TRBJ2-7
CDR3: CASRGRDRLYEQYF
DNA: TGTGCCAGCAGGGGAAGGGACAGACTCTACGAGCAGTACTTC

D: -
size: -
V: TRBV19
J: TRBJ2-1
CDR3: CASSTSEDRPPHEQFF
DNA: TGTGCCAGTAGCACCTCGGAGGACAGACCCCCCCATGAGCAGTTCTTC

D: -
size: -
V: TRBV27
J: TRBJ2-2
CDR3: CASSPLNTGELFF
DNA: TGTGCCAGCAGTCCCTTGAACACCGGGGAGCTGTTTTTT

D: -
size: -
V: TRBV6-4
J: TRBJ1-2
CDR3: CASSPSNLGLYGYTF
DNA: TGTGCCAGCAGTCCTTCTAACCTCGGACTCTATGGCTACACCTTC

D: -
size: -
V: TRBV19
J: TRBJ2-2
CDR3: CASSSVRGWNTGELFF
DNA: TGTGCCAGTAGTTCCGTCCGGGGTTGGAACACCGGGGAGCTGTTTTTT

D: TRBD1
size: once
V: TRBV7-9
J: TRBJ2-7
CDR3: CASSPPVTGMGEQYF
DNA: TGTGCCAGCAGCCCCCCTGTGACAGGGATGGGAGAGCAGTACTTC

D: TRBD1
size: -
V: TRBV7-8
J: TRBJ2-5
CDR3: CASRSRDRGAETQYF
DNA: TGTGCCAGCAGGTCCCGGGACAGGGGAGCGGAGACCCAGTACTTC

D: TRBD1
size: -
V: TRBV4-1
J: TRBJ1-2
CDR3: CASSQKTGGTNYGYTF
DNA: TGCGCCAGCAGCCAGAAAACAGGGGGGACTAACTATGGCTACACCTTC

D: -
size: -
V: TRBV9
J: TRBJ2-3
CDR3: CASSAGENTQYF
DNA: TGTGCCAGCAGCGCCGGGGAGAATACGCAGTATTTT

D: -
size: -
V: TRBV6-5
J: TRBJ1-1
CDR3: CASSYGQNWHTEAFF
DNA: TGTGCCAGCAGTTACGGACAGAATTGGCACACTGAAGCTTTCTTT

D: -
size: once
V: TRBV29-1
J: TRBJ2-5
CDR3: CSVESGKEQETQYF
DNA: TGCAGCGTTGAATCGGGGAAAGAGCAAGAGACCCAGTACTTC

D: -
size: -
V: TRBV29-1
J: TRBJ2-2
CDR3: CSVLRGNGELFF
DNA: TGCAGCGTCCTAAGGGGGAACGGGGAGCTGTTTTTT

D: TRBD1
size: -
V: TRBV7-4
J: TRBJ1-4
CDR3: CASSLAPGQVNEKLFF
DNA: TGTGCCAGCAGCTTAGCGCCGGGACAGGTTAATGAAAAACTGTTTTTT

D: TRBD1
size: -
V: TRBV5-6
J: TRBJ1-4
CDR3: CASSLGRGFELFF
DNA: TGTGCCAGCAGCTTGGGCAGGGGGTTTGAACTGTTTTTT

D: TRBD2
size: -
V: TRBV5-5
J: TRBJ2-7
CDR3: CASSGGVRPYEQYF
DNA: TGTGCCAGCAGCGGGGGGGTGAGACCCTACGAGCAGTACTTC

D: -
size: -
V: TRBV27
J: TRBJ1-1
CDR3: CASTTAGGRGNTEAFF
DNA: TGTGCCAGCACCACCGCGGGGGGGCGCGGGAACACTGAAGCTTTCTTT

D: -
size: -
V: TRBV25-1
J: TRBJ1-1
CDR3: CASSDLGEVTEAFF
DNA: TGTGCCAGCAGTGATCTCGGCGAGGTCACTGAAGCTTTCTTT

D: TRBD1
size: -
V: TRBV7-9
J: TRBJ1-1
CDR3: CASSLTGGVGAEAFF
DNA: TGTGCCAGCAGCTTGACAGGGGGGGTGGGGGCTGAAGCTTTCTTT

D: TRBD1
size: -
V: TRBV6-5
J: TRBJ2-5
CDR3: CASSSRDRAVEETQYF
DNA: TGTGCCAGCAGTTCCCGGGACAGGGCAGTCGAAGAGACCCAGTACTTC

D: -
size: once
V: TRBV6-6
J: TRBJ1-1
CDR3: CASSQIGQNTEAFF
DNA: TGTGCCAGCAGTCAAATAGGACAGAACACTGAAGCTTTCTTT

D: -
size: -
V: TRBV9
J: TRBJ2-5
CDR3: CASSQPSGEETQYF
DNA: TGTGCCAGCAGCCAGCCTTCAGGGGAAGAGACCCAGTACTTC

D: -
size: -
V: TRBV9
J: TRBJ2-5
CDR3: CASSVGELGQETQYF
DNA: TGTGCCAGCAGCGTAGGGGAGCTCGGGCAAGAGACCCAGTACTTC

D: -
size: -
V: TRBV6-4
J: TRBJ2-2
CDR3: CASELTANTGELFF
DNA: TGTGCCAGCGAATTGACTGCGAACACCGGGGAGCTGTTTTTT

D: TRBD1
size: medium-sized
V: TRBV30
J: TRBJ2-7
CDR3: CAWSVQPGQGAYEQYF
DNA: TGTGCCTGGAGTGTGCAACCGGGACAGGGGGCCTACGAGCAGTACTTC

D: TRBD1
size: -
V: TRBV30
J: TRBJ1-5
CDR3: CAWSIDRGDQPQHF
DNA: TGTGCCTGGAGTATTGACAGGGGGGATCAGCCCCAGCATTTT

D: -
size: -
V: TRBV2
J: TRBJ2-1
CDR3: CASSEMRANHNEQFF
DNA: TGTGCCAGCAGTGAAATGCGGGCCAACCACAATGAGCAGTTCTTC

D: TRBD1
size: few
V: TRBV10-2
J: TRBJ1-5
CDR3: CSAGTGNQPQHF
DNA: TGCTCCGCGGGGACAGGTAATCAGCCCCAGCATTTT

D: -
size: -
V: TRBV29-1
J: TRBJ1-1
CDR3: CSVAGSGDTEAFF
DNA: TGCAGCGTTGCCGGATCCGGGGACACTGAAGCTTTCTTT

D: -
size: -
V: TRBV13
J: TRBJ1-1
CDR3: CASSLWRDTEAFF
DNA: TGTGCCAGCAGCTTATGGAGGGACACTGAAGCTTTCTTT

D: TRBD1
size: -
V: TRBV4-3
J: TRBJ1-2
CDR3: CASSQARTGTYGYTF
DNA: TGCGCCAGCAGCCAAGCTAGGACAGGGACCTATGGCTACACCTTC

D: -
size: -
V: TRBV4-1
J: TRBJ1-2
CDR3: CASSQDYGVSHYGYTF
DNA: TGCGCCAGCAGCCAAGATTATGGAGTCTCGCACTATGGCTACACCTTC

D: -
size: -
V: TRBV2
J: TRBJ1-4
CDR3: CAFQGQERQKLFF
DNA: TGTGCCTTTCAGGGGCAGGAAAGGCAAAAACTGTTTTTT